This entry lists 2 T cell receptor beta chains sequenced from one sample in a study of spatial heterogeneity in lung cancer. Overall study findings and caveats: Expanded intratumoral alpha and beta TCR counts tracked tumor mutation counts.

TCRdb fed the 5' RACE reads into MiXCR, producing one record per CDR3 protein. The sample yields around 9,000 distinct CDR3 sequences, 6.3% seen once. No antigen is known for these receptors. Documented time point: sample taken at primary tumor resection. The source material was lung tumor tissue, sampled at surgery. These receptors originate from a male donor with early-stage non-small cell lung cancer.

This clonotype occurred many times. The chain uses TRBV5-4 and TRBJ2-1; 10 bases fit TRBD1. Per the germline V gene, CDR1 is SGHNT and CDR2 is YYREEE (reference sequence). This CDR3 is 16 amino acids long. V lost 0 bases and J lost 7; bases outside the gene matches: 7. The DNA for the CDR3 is TGTGCCAGCAGCTTGGACCGACAGGGGGCTGCGAATGAGCAGTTCTTC. Translation: CASSLDRQGAANEQFF.

This clonotype is labeled as medium-sized. The chain combines TRBV5-6 with TRBJ2-7; TRBD1 might be the D (5 bases). Looked up from germline, CDR1 is SGHDT and CDR2 is YYEEEE. V dropped 2 bases and J dropped 9 bases, with 9 bases sitting between them. The CDR3 is made up of 11 amino acids. DNA of the CDR3: TGTGCCAGCAGCTTTTCAGGGTCGCAGTACTTC. Translation: CASSFSGSQYF.